Listed below are T cell receptor beta chains from one sample, sequenced in a study of cytomegalovirus exposure and HLA in healthy donors. Method: immunoSEQ multiplex PCR; TCRdb's copy keeps in-frame clones and lacks some. Here the sample spans roughly 80,000 clones, roughly two thirds being singletons. The sequencing input was PBMCs. These receptors came from a woman in her forties or fifties in good health and CMV-seropositive. Both conserved end residues are part of each CDR3. Clone size, where shown, is once, few, many, or a class for clones that have expanded.

size | V | CDR3
few | TRBV30 | CAWSVGGYTEAFF
few | TRBV20-1 | CSAAPELEAFF
few | TRBV19 | CASSTFTNRAEAFF
few | TRBV5-5 | CASSVTTAIQPYGYTF
once | TRBV11-2 | CASSSGSGGLTGELFF
. | TRBV16 | CASSPPGFSATEAFF
. | TRBV9 | CASSVTGVNEQFF
. | TRBV28 | CASLTGTGGNTEAFF
. | TRBV27 | CASSSGTVDAGTQYF
few | TRBV4-1 | CASREQGNTEAFF
few | TRBV6-1 | CASSEQGGTGELFF
. | TRBV29-1 | CSVAQGNSNQPQHF
once | TRBV28 | CASSLSRIGELFF
. | TRBV5-8 | CASSPTSHQGLSTTDTQYF
few | TRBV2 | CASMRQTNTEAFF
. | TRBV4-1 | CASSQDDRAINSPLHF
. | TRBV19 | CASSQQGQETQYF
. | TRBV19 | CASAKRGQGMVQPQHF
once | TRBV9 | CASSSTGRSTEQYF
. | TRBV5-5 | CASSLSVDEQYF
. | TRBV5-1 | CASSSQHANSPLHF
. | TRBV7-9 | CASSAGQGGGRGYTF
few | TRBV9 | CASGPPAGHEQYF
. | TRBV7-6 | CASSLGTGKETQYF
. | TRBV2 | CASRTGNNSPLHF
. | TRBV19 | CASSFSSGYGYTF
few | TRBV19 | CASRSGTAYNEQFF
once | TRBV7-9 | CASSMGPSGGARETQYF
. | TRBV6-6 | CASSPTGNYGYTF
. | TRBV30 | CAWSRGSHGYTF
few | TRBV5-1 | CASSPPARSYGYTF
. | TRBV9 | CASSLMGLAAQETQYF
. | TRBV19 | CASSKTGNRQFF
. | TRBV7-2 | CASSAGLAYEQYF